The 4 T cell receptor beta chains listed next were all sequenced from one sample in a study of regulatory T cells in long-lasting Graves disease. Time point meaning: newly diagnosed GD, antithyroid drugs for less than 3 months. There was RNA extracted from PBMCs, and the TCR library was made from it. To make TCR beta libraries, researchers used iRepertoire HTBI primers and Arm-PCR of CDR3 regions. MiXCR was run by TCRdb on the multiplex PCR reads, yielding one entry per CDR3 protein. The sample carries about 450,000 distinct CDR3 sequences, around 13% recorded once. This sample also belongs to another study, concerning T cells in Graves' hyperthyroidism and ophthalmopathy.

The source material was peripheral blood mononuclear cells (PBMCs), sampled at new diagnosis, from a patient treated with antithyroid drugs. The receptors here all came from a woman in her forties or fifties with Graves disease.

This clonotype was found a few times. The rearrangement uses TRBV5-4 and TRBJ2-5; 12 nucleotides line up with TRBD1. Germline-derived CDR1 and CDR2 are SGHNT and YYREEE (reference sequence). This CDR3 has 16 amino acids. After removal of 7 bases from V and 5 bases from J, the junction contained 12 bases not matched to a gene. The CDR3 bases are TGTGCCAGCGGTTCAACCGGGACAGGGGGCAAGGAGACCCAGTACTTC. Its translation is CASGSTGTGGKETQYF.

This clonotype was observed a handful of times. The chain uses TRBV20-1 and TRBJ2-5; D gene unclear. Germline CDR1 DFQATT, CDR2 SNEGSKA (reference sequence). This CDR3 contains 13 residues. Trimming took off 4 bases at V and 2 bases at J, with 11 bases between the two ends. This CDR3 reads CSATSAGQETQYF. For the CDR3, the DNA is TGCAGTGCTACGTCGGCTGGACAAGAGACCCAGTACTTC.

This clonotype was seen many times. J is TRBJ2-7 and V is TRBV28, with TRBD1 matching 9 bases. After removal of 6 bases from V and 4 bases from J, the junction contained 10 bases not matched to a gene. CDR1 is MDHEN, CDR2 SYDVKM, per germline. The CDR3 length is 15 residues. CDR3 sequence (DNA): TGTGCCAGCAGCTCCTCCGGGACAGGGACATACGAGCAGTACTTC. The encoded protein is CASSSSGTGTYEQYF.

This clonotype was counted only a few times. The chain combines TRBV7-2 with TRBJ1-3; TRBD1 agrees at 7 bases. The trim removed 7 bases at V and 0 bases at J, leaving 3 bases unmatched. Germline CDR1 and CDR2: SGHTA and FQGNSA. The CDR3 has 14 amino acids. CDR3 sequence reads: CASTQGTSGNTIYF. Written as DNA, the CDR3 is TGTGCCAGCACACAGGGGACCTCTGGAAACACCATATATTTT.